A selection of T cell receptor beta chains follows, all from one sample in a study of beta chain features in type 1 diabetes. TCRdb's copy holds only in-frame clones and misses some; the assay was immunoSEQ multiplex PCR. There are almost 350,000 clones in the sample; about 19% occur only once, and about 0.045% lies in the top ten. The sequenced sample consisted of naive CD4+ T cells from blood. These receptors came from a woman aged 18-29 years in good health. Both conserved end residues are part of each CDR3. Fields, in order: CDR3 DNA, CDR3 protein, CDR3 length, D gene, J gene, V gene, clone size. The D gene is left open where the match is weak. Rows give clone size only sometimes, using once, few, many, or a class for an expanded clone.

CDR3 DNA: TGCGCCAGCAGCCAAGGCGGACAGGGTGGGGACTATGGCTACACCTTC
CDR3 protein: CASSQGGQGGDYGYTF
CDR3 length: 16
D gene: TRBD1
J gene: TRBJ1-2
V gene: TRBV4-1
clone size: NA

CDR3 DNA: TGTGCCAGCTCATGGGACAGGGGAGGGAGCACTGAAGCTTTCTTT
CDR3 protein: CASSWDRGGSTEAFF
CDR3 length: 15
D gene: TRBD1
J gene: TRBJ1-1
V gene: TRBV18
clone size: NA

CDR3 DNA: TGCGCCAGCAGCTTGGAGACTCCACACGAGCAGTACTTC
CDR3 protein: CASSLETPHEQYF
CDR3 length: 13
D gene: NA
J gene: TRBJ2-7
V gene: TRBV5-1
clone size: few

CDR3 DNA: TGCGCCAGCAGCCCCGGGGGGGCCCGCGAGCAGTACTTC
CDR3 protein: CASSPGGAREQYF
CDR3 length: 13
D gene: TRBD2
J gene: TRBJ2-7
V gene: TRBV23-1
clone size: NA

CDR3 DNA: TGTGCCAGCAGCCAAGTAAAACAGGGGAATGAGCAGTTCTTC
CDR3 protein: CASSQVKQGNEQFF
CDR3 length: 14
D gene: TRBD1
J gene: TRBJ2-1
V gene: TRBV4-2
clone size: few

CDR3 DNA: TGTGCCAGCAGCTTGGTGGGGGGGCGGACAGATACGCAGTATTTT
CDR3 protein: CASSLVGGRTDTQYF
CDR3 length: 15
D gene: NA
J gene: TRBJ2-3
V gene: TRBV7-9
clone size: few

CDR3 DNA: TGTGCCAGCAGCTTAGCGAGCTACAATGAGCAGTTCTTC
CDR3 protein: CASSLASYNEQFF
CDR3 length: 13
D gene: NA
J gene: TRBJ2-1
V gene: TRBV7-9
clone size: NA

CDR3 DNA: TGTGCCAGCAGCCAGAGGCCGGGACAGGGAGACGGAGCTTTCTTT
CDR3 protein: CASSQRPGQGDGAFF
CDR3 length: 15
D gene: TRBD1
J gene: TRBJ1-1
V gene: TRBV14
clone size: few

CDR3 DNA: TGTGCCAGCAGTGCCTCTGCTGCGTTAAATGAGCAGTTCTTC
CDR3 protein: CASSASAALNEQFF
CDR3 length: 14
D gene: NA
J gene: TRBJ2-1
V gene: TRBV6-4
clone size: NA

CDR3 DNA: TGTGCCAGCAGCGATCAGAACACCGGGGAGCTGTTTTTT
CDR3 protein: CASSDQNTGELFF
CDR3 length: 13
D gene: NA
J gene: TRBJ2-2
V gene: TRBV9
clone size: NA

CDR3 DNA: TGTGCCAGCAGTGACCCAGATCAGCCCCAGCATTTT
CDR3 protein: CASSDPDQPQHF
CDR3 length: 12
D gene: NA
J gene: TRBJ1-5
V gene: TRBV6-1
clone size: NA

CDR3 DNA: TGTGCCAGCTCGGCTGGCAGGGCCTATGGCTACACCTTC
CDR3 protein: CASSAGRAYGYTF
CDR3 length: 13
D gene: NA
J gene: TRBJ1-2
V gene: TRBV2
clone size: NA

CDR3 DNA: TGCGCCAGCAGCTTCTCGGGCGGGTACGAGCAGTACTTC
CDR3 protein: CASSFSGGYEQYF
CDR3 length: 13
D gene: NA
J gene: TRBJ2-7
V gene: TRBV5-1
clone size: few

CDR3 DNA: TGTGCCAGCAGCTCGGGGGGGGGCGCCTACGAGCAGTACTTC
CDR3 protein: CASSSGGGAYEQYF
CDR3 length: 14
D gene: TRBD2
J gene: TRBJ2-7
V gene: TRBV7-2
clone size: few

CDR3 DNA: TGTGCCAGCATCTCGGGCCCGGGGGACACTGAAGCTTTCTTT
CDR3 protein: CASISGPGDTEAFF
CDR3 length: 14
D gene: NA
J gene: TRBJ1-1
V gene: TRBV6-5
clone size: NA

CDR3 DNA: TGTGCCAGCTCATCAGGGACAGGGAGCAATCAGCCCCAGCATTTT
CDR3 protein: CASSSGTGSNQPQHF
CDR3 length: 15
D gene: TRBD1
J gene: TRBJ1-5
V gene: TRBV18
clone size: NA

CDR3 DNA: TGTGCCAGCAGCCAAGGACAGGGGGCGCGGGAGCAGTACTTC
CDR3 protein: CASSQGQGAREQYF
CDR3 length: 14
D gene: TRBD1
J gene: TRBJ2-7
V gene: TRBV14
clone size: NA

CDR3 DNA: TGTGCCTCCAGTGACACAGATACGCAGTATTTT
CDR3 protein: CASSDTDTQYF
CDR3 length: 11
D gene: NA
J gene: TRBJ2-3
V gene: TRBV30
clone size: few

CDR3 DNA: TGTGCCAGCAGCGTAGAAGACAGGCCTAATGAAAAACTGTTTTTT
CDR3 protein: CASSVEDRPNEKLFF
CDR3 length: 15
D gene: NA
J gene: TRBJ1-4
V gene: TRBV9
clone size: NA

CDR3 DNA: TGTGCCAGTAGCCCTGGGACTAGCGGGGGCACAGATACGCAGTATTTT
CDR3 protein: CASSPGTSGGTDTQYF
CDR3 length: 16
D gene: TRBD2
J gene: TRBJ2-3
V gene: TRBV19
clone size: NA

CDR3 DNA: TGTGCCAGCAGTCCACCACAGGGAAGAGAGACCCAGTACTTC
CDR3 protein: CASSPPQGRETQYF
CDR3 length: 14
D gene: NA
J gene: TRBJ2-5
V gene: TRBV27
clone size: NA

CDR3 DNA: TGTGCCAGCAGCCGAGCAGGGGCCAATGAGCAGTTCTTC
CDR3 protein: CASSRAGANEQFF
CDR3 length: 13
D gene: NA
J gene: TRBJ2-1
V gene: TRBV5-5
clone size: NA

CDR3 DNA: TGTGCCAGCAGCGTAGCGGACAGGGCGGCTTTATACAATGAGCAGTTCTTC
CDR3 protein: CASSVADRAALYNEQFF
CDR3 length: 17
D gene: TRBD1
J gene: TRBJ2-1
V gene: TRBV9
clone size: NA

CDR3 DNA: TGTGCCTGGAGTGGGGGAGGGGGGTTCTATGGCTACACCTTC
CDR3 protein: CAWSGGGGFYGYTF
CDR3 length: 14
D gene: NA
J gene: TRBJ1-2
V gene: TRBV30
clone size: NA

CDR3 DNA: TGTGCCAGCAGCCCGCGGGAGGGAATTGATGAGCAGTTCTTC
CDR3 protein: CASSPREGIDEQFF
CDR3 length: 14
D gene: TRBD2
J gene: TRBJ2-1
V gene: TRBV5-5
clone size: few

CDR3 DNA: TGTGCCTGGAGTATCCGGACAGGTGAAGCTTTCTTT
CDR3 protein: CAWSIRTGEAFF
CDR3 length: 12
D gene: TRBD1
J gene: TRBJ1-1
V gene: TRBV30
clone size: NA